The T cell receptor (beta chain) under discussion was sequenced for a study of blood T cells in healthy people across ages. Collection of approximately 9.3 milliliters of peripheral blood was performed for each donor. In this sample, this clonotype turned up a few times. CDR1 and CDR2 from the germline V gene are SEHNR and FQNEAQ (reference sequence). This CDR3 region has 15 residues. After removal of 6 bases from V and 2 bases from J, the junction contained 8 bases not matched to a gene. For the second PCR, which ran for about 7 to 11 cycles, a sample-barcoded 5' primer and a J-beta primer mix were used. Every cDNA molecule bore a tag from a template-switch adaptor containing 12 random nucleotides. MiXCR, applied by TCRdb to the 5' RACE reads, yields one record per CDR3 protein. The sample carries fewer than 2 million distinct CDR3 sequences, approximately 39% recorded once.

Sequenced: blood. The rearrangement links TRBV7-9 to TRBJ2-5; TRBD1 aligns across 8 bases. The receptor was derived from a human donor in good health. The CDR3 reads CASREDRAVQETQYF. The CDR3 coding sequence is TGTGCCAGCAGAGAGGACAGGGCAGTGCAAGAGACCCAGTACTTC.